The clone carrying this T cell receptor (beta chain) appeared many times. The data belong to a study of early T cells in non-severe SARS-CoV-2 infection. The CDR3 runs to 16 residues. Germline CDR1 and CDR2: SQVTM and ANQGSEA. After removal of 4 bases from V and 4 bases from J, the junction contained 11 bases not matched to a gene. Unique molecular identifiers (one per individual cDNA molecule) were attached. TCRdb analysed the 5' RACE reads with MiXCR anew, one entry per CDR3 protein. The sample has tens of thousands of distinct CDR3 sequences, about 10% seen once. The chain links TRBV29-1 to TRBJ2-2; 8 nucleotides line up with TRBD2. Sequenced material: whole blood. The TCR comes from an adult who was a healthcare worker with PCR-confirmed SARS-CoV-2 infection or an uninfected control (not recorded which). The CDR3 protein is CSVVDRSGSFTGELFF. The DNA for the CDR3 is TGCAGCGTTGTTGATAGGAGCGGGAGTTTCACCGGGGAGCTGTTTTTT.